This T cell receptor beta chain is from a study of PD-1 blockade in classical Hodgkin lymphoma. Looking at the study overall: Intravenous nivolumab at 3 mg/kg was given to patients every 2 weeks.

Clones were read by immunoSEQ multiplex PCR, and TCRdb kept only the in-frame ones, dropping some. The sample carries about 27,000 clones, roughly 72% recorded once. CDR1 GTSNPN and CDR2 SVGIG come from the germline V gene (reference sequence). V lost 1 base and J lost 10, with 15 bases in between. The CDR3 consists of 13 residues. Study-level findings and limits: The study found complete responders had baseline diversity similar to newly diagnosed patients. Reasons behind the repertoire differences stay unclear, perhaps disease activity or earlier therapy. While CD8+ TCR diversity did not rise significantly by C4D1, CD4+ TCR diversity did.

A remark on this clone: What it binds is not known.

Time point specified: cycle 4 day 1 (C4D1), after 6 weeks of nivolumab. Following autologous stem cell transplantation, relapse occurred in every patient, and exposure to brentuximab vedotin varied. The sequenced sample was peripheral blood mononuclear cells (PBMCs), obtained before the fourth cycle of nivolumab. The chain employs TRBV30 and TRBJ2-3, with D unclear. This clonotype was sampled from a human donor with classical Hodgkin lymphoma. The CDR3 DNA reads TGTGCCTGGAGTGGAAGCCACAATGGGGCGCAGTATTTT. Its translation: CAWSGSHNGAQYF.